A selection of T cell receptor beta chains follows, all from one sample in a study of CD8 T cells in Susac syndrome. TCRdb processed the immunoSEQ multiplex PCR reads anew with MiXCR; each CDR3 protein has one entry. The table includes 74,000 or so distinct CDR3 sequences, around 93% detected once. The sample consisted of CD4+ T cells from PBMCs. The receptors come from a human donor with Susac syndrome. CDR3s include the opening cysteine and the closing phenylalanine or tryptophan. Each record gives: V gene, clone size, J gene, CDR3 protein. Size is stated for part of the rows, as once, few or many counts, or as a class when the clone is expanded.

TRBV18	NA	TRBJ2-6	CASSPRDRLLSGANVLTF
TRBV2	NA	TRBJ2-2	CASSEGIYGWAGELFF
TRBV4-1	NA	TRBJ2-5	CASSARTAWTFQETQYF
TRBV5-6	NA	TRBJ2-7	CASSFQGYEQYF
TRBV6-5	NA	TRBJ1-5	CASSTGDQPQHF
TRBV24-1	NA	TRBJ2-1	CATSAVEGVSSYNEQFF
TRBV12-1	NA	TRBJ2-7	CASSFRNEQYF
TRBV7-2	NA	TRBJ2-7	CASSLTGLSYEQYF
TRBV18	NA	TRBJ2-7	CASSPGQGSYEQYF
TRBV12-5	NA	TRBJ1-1	CASGLGLTEAFF
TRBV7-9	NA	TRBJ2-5	CASSRAGTEGETQYF
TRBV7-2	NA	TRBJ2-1	CASKSVSLAGGLNNEQFF
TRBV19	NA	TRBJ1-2	CASSPTGGNYGYTF
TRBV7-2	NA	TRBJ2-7	CASSPKALAGDGNEQYF
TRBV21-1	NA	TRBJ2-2	CASSKARGGVGTGELFF
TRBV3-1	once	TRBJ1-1	CASSHGAWNTEAFF
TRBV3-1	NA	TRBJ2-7	CASSLFDTPLYEQYF
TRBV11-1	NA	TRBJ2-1	CASSKPGGSYNEQFF
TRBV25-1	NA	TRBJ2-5	CASANSGSQETQYF
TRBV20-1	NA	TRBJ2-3	CSARAGQGYSYSTQYF
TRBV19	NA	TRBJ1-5	CASSTGQGNQPQHF
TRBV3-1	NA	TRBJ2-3	CASSHREDTQYF
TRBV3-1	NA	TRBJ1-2	CASSQEPGVLANGYTF
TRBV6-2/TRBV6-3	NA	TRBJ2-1	CASTRKPGWGYNEQFF
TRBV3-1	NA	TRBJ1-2	CASSQLDYGYTF
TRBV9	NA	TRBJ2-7	CASSVSTSGIYEQYF
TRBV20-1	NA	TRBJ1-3	CSASSRISGNTIYF
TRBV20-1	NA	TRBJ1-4	CSARDHLGGNEKLFF
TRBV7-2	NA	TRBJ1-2	CASSDDSTYGYTF
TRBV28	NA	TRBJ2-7	CASSSPNRGLYEQYF
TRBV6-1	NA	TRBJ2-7	CASRDTGGGYEQYF
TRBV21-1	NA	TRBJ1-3	CASSKGDRAFSGNTIYF
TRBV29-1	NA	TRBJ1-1	CSGGTGVRTEAFF
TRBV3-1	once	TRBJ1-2	CASRDSGGSNYGYTF
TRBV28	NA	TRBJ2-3	CASSVPRGGDTQYF
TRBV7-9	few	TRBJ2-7	CASSRTSSYEQYF
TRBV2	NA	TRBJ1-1	CASSIGGVGTEAFF
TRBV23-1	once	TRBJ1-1	CARIPGGKEAFF
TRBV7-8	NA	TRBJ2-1	CASNLRREGKGEQFF
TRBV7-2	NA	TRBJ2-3	CASRAPEKRVTDTQYF
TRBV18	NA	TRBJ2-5	CASSSPGDRETQYF
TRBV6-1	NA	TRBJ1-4	CASSDAGDVNEKLFF
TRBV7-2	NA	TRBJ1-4	CASSSQGIGEKLFF
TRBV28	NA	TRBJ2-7	CASSLGWQGATPYF
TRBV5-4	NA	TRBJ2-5	CASGGQGETQYF
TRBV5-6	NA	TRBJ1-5	CASDLGGSLVSQPQHF
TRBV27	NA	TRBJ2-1	CASSPGLAGGPYNEQFF
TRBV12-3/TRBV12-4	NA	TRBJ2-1	CASRLAGPAYNEQFF
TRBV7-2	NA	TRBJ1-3	CASSLALRGRQGADTIYF
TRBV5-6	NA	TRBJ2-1	CASSLRTSMGNEQFF